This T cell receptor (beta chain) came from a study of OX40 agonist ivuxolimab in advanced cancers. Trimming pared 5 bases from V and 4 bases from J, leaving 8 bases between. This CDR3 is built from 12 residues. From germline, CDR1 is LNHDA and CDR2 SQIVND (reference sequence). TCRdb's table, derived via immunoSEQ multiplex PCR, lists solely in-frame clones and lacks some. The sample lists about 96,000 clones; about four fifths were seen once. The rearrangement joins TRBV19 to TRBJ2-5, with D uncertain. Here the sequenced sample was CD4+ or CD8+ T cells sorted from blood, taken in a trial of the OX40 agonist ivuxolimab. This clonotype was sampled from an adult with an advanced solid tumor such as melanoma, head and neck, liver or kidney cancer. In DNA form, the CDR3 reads TGTGCCAGTAGTGCTTATGGAGAGACCCAGTACTTC. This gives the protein CASSAYGETQYF.